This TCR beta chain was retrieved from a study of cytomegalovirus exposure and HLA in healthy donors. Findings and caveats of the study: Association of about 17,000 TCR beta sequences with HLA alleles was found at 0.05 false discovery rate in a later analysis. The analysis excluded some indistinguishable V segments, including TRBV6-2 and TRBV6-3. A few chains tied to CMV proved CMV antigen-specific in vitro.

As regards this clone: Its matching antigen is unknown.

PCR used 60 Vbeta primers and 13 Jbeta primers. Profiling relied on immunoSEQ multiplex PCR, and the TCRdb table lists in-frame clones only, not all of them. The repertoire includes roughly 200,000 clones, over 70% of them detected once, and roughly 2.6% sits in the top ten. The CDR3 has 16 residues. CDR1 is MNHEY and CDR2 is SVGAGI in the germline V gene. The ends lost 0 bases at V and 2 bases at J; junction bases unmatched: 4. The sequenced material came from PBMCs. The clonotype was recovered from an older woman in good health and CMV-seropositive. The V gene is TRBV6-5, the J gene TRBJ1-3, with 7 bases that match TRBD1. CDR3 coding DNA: TGTGCCAGCAGTTACTCCCGGGACAGAGCTGGAAACACCATATATTTT. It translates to CASSYSRDRAGNTIYF.